This record concerns one TCR beta chain sequence. Its target is unknown. The data belong to a study of T cells after yellow fever vaccination. Study at large: Libraries from low-cell-number fractions were prepared with the SMART-Seq v4 Ultra Low Input RNA kit.

Researchers made TCR cDNA using 5'RACE template switching, and this step added a universal primer site and UMIs. TCRdb reanalysed the 5' RACE reads using MiXCR and keeps one entry per CDR3 protein. The sample lists some 320,000 distinct CDR3 sequences; around 10% were seen once. Study-level results: It was a weaker secondary response, yet one that peaked faster, at day 5 versus 15. The CD4 compartment and the CD8 compartment contained a small share of clonotypes in common.

The germline CDR1 and CDR2 sequences are SGHRS and YFSETQ. The CDR3 runs to 16 residues. J gave up 4 bases and V 6 bases, and 13 bases lay outside the gene matches. The sequence came from a man younger than 30 who received the YFV17D yellow fever vaccine. The chain couples TRBV5-1 to TRBJ2-3; TRBD2 agrees at 8 bases. The source was CD4+ T cells sorted from PBMCs, collected 45 days after the yellow fever booster vaccination. CDR3 region: CASKTLGGGSADTQYF. Here the CDR3 DNA reads TGCGCCAGCAAAACTTTGGGCGGGGGGAGCGCAGATACGCAGTATTTT.